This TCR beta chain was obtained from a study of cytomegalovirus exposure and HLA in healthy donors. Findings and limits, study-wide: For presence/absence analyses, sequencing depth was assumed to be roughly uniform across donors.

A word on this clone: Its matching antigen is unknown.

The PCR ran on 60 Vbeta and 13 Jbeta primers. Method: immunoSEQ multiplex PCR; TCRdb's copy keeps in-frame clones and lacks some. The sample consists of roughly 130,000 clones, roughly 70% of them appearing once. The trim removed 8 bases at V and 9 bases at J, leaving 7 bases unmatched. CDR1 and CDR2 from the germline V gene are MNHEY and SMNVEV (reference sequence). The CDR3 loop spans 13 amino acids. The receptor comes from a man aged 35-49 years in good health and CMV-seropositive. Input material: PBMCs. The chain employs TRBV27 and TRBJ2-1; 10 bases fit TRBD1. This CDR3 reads CASGGQGVGEQFF. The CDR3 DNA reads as TGTGCCAGCGGAGGACAGGGGGTCGGTGAGCAGTTCTTC.